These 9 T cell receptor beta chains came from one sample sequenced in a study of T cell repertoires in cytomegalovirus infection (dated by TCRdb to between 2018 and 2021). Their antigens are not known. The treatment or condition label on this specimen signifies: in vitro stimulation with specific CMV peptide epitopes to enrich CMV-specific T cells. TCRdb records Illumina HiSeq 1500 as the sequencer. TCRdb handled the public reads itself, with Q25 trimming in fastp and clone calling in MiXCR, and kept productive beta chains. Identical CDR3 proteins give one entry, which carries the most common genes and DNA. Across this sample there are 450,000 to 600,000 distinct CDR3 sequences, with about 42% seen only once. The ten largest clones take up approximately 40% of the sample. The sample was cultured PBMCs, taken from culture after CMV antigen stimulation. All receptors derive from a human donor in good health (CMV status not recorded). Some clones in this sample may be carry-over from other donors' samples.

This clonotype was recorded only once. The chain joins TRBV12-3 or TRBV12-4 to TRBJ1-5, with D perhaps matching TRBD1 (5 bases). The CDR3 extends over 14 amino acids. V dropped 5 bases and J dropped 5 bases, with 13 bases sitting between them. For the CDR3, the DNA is TGTGCCAGCAGTCCCGGGACGGACTATCAGCCCCAGCATTTT. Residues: CASSPGTDYQPQHF.

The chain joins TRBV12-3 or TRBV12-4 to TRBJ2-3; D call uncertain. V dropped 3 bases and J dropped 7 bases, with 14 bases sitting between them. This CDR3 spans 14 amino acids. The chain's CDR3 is CASSFWLEGYTQYF. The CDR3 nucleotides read TGTGCCAGCAGTTTTTGGCTAGAAGGGTATACGCAGTATTTT.

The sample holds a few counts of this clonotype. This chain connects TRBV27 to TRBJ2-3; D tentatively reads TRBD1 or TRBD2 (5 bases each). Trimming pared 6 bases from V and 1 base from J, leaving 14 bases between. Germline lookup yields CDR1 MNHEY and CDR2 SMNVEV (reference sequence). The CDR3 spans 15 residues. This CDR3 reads CASSAGTLGTDTQYF. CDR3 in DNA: TGTGCCAGCAGCGCCGGGACGCTCGGCACAGATACGCAGTATTTT.

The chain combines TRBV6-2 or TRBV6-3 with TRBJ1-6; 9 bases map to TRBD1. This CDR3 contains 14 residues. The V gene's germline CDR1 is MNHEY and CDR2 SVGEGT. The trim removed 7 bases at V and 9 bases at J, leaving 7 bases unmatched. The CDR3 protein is CASTPGQGSSPLHF. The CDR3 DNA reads TGTGCCAGCACTCCGGGACAGGGCTCTTCACCCCTCCACTTT.

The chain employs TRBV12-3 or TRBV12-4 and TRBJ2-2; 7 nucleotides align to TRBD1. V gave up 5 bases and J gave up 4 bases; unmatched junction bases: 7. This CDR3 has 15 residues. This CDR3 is CASSDRVKVTGELFF. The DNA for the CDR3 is TGTGCCAGCAGTGACAGGGTAAAGGTCACCGGGGAGCTGTTTTTT.

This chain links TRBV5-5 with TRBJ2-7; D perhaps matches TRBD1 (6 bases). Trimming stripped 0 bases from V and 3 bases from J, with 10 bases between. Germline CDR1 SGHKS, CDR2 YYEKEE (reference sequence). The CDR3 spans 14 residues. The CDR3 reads CASSLVGHFYEQYF. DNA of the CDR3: TGTGCCAGCAGCTTGGTGGGACATTTCTACGAGCAGTACTTC.

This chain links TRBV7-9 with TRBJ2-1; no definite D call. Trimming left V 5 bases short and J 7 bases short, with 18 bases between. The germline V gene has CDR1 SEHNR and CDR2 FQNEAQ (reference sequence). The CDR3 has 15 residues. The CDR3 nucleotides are TGTGCCAGCAGCATCATGGCCTCCCAAGCGAATGAGCAGTTCTTC. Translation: CASSIMASQANEQFF.

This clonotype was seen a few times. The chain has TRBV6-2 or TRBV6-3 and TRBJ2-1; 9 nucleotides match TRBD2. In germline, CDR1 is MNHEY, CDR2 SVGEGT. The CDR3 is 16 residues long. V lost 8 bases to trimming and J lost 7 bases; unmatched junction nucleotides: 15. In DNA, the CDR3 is TGTGCCAGCCGATTAGGTGCGGGAGGGCCAGGGAATGAGCAGTTCTTC. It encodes CASRLGAGGPGNEQFF.

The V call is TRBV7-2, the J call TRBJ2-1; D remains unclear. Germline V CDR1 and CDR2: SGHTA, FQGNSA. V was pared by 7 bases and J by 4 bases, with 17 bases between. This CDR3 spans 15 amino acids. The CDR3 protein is CASTLLASAYNEQFF. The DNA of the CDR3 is TGTGCCAGCACCCTATTGGCCTCGGCGTACAATGAGCAGTTCTTC.